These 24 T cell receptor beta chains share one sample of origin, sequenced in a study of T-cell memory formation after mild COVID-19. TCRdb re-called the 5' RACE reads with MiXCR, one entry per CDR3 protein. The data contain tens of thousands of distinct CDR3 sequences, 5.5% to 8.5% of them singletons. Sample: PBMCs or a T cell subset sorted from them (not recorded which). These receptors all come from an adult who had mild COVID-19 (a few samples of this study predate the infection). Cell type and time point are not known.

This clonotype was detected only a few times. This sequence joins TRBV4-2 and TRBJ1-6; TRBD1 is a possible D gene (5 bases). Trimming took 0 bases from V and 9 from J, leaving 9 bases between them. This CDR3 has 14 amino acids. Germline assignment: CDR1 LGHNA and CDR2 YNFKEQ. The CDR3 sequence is CASSQDGGVSPLHF. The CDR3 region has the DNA TGTGCCAGCAGCCAAGATGGGGGGGTTTCACCCCTCCACTTT.

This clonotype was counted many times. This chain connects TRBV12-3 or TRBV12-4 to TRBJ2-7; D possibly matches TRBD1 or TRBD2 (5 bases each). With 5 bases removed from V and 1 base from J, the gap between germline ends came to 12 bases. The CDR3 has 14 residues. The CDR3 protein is CASSTGQRSYEQYF. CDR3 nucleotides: TGTGCCAGCAGTACGGGGCAGCGATCCTACGAGCAGTACTTC.

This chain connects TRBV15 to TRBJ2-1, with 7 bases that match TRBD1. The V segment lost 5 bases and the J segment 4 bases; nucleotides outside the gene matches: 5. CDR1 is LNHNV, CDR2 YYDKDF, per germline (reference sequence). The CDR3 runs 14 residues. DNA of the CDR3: TGTGCCACCAGCGGCAGGGGGTTATACAATGAGCAGTTCTTC. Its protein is CATSGRGLYNEQFF. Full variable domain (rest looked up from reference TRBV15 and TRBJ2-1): DAMVIQNPRYQVTQFGKPVTLSCSQTLNHNVMYWYQQKSSQAPKLLFHYYDKDFNNEADTPDNFQSRRPNTSFCFLDIRSPGLGDTAMYLCATSGRGLYNEQFFGPGTRLTVL.

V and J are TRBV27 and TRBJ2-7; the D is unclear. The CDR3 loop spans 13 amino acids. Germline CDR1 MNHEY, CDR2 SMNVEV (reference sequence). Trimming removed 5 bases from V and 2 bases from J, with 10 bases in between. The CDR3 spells CASSPIVPYEQYF. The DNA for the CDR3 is TGTGCCAGCAGTCCGATAGTCCCCTACGAGCAGTACTTC.

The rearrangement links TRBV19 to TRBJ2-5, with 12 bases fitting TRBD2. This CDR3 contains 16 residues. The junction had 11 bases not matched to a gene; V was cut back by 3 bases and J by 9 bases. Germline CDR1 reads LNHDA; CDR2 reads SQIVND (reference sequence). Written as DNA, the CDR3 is TGTGCCAGTAGTATCCAACTAGCGGGAGGCCCGTATGCCCAGTACTTC. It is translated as CASSIQLAGGPYAQYF.

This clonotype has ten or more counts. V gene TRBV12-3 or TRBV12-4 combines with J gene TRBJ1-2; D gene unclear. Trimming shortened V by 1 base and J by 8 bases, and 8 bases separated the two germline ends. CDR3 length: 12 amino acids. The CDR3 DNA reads TGTGCCAGCAGTTTAGTGGCGGGCGGCTACACCTTC. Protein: CASSLVAGGYTF.

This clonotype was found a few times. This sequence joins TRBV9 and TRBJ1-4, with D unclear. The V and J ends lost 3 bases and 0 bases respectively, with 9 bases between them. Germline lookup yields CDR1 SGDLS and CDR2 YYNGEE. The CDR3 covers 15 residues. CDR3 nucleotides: TGTGCCAGCAGCGAGACCCCTGCAACTAATGAAAAACTGTTTTTT. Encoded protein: CASSETPATNEKLFF.

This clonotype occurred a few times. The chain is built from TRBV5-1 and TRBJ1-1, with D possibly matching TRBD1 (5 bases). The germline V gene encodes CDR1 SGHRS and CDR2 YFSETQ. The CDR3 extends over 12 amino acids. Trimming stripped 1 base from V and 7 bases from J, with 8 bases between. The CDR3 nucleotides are TGCGCCAGCAGCTTGACCGACAGTGAAGCTTTCTTT. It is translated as CASSLTDSEAFF. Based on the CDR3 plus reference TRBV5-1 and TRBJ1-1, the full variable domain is KAGVTQTPRYLIKTRGQQVTLSCSPISGHRSVSWYQQTPGQGLQFLFEYFSETQRNKGNFPGRFSGRQFSNSRSEMNVSTLELGDSALYLCASSLTDSEAFFGQGTRLTVV.

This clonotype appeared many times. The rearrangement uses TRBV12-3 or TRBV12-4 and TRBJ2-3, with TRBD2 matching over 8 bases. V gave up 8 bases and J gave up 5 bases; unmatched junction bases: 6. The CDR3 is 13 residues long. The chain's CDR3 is CASCTAGVDTQYF. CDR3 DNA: TGTGCCAGCTGTACAGCGGGAGTAGATACGCAGTATTTT.

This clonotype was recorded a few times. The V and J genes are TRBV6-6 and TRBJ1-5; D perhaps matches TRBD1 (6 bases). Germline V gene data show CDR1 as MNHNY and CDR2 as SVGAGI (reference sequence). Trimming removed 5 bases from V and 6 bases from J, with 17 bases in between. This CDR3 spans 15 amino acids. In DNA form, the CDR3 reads TGTGCCAGCAGTCGACACGGGGGCCAGTCTCAGCCCCAGCATTTT. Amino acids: CASSRHGGQSQPQHF.

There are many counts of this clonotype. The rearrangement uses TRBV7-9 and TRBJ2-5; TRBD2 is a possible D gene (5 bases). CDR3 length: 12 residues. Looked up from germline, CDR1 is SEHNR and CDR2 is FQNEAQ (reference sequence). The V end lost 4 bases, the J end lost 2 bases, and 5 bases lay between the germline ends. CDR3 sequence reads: CASSWEQETQYF. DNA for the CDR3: TGTGCCAGCAGCTGGGAGCAAGAGACCCAGTACTTC.

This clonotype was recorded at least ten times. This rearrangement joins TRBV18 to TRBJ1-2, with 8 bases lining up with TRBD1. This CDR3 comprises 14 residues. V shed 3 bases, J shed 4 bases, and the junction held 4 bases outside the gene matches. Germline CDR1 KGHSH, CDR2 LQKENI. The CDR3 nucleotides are TGTGCCAGCTCACCCCGGGGACAGGCCTATGGCTACACCTTC. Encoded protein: CASSPRGQAYGYTF.

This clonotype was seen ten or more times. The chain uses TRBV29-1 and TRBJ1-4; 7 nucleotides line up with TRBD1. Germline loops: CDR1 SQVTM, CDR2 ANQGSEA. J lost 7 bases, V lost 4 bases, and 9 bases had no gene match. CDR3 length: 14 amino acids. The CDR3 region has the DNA TGCAGCGTTGGTATAGCAGGGGGTTCTGAAAAACTGTTTTTT. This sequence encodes CSVGIAGGSEKLFF. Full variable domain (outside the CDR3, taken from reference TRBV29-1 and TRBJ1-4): SAVISQKPSRDICQRGTSLTIQCQVDSQVTMMFWYRQQPGQSLTLIATANQGSEATYESGFVIDKFPISRPNLTFSTLTVSNMSPEDSSIYLCSVGIAGGSEKLFFGSGTQLSVL.

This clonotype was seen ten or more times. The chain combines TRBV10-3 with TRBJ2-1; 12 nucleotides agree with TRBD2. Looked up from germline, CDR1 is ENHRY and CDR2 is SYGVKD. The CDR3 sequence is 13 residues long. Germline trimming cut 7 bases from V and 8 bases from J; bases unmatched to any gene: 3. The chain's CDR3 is CAITASGRDEQFF. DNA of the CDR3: TGTGCCATCACAGCTAGCGGGAGGGATGAGCAGTTCTTC.

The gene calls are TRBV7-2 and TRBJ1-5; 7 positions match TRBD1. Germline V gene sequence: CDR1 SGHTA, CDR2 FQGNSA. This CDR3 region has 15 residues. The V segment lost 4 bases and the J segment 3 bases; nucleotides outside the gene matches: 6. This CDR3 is CASSSGGLDNQPQHF. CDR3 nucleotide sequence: TGTGCCAGCAGCTCAGGGGGACTTGACAATCAGCCCCAGCATTTT.

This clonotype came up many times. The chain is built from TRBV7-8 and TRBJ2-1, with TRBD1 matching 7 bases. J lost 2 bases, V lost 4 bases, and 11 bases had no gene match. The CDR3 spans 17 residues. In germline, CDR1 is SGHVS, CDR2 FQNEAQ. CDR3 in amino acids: CASSYPRRRGPYNEQFF. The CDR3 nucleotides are TGTGCCAGCAGCTACCCCAGACGTAGGGGGCCCTACAATGAGCAGTTCTTC.

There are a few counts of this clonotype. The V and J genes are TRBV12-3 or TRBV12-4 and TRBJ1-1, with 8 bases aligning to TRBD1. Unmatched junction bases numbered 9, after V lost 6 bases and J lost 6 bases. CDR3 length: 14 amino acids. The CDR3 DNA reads TGTGCCAGCAGAATAAGGACAGGGAGGTCTGAAGCTTTCTTT. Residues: CASRIRTGRSEAFF.

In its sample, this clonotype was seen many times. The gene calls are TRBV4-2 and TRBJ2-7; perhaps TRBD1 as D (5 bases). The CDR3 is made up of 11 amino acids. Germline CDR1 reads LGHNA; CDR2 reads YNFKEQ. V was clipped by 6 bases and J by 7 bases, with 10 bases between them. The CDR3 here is CASSKGHEQYF. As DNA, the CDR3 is TGTGCCAGCAGTAAAGGACATGAGCAGTACTTC.

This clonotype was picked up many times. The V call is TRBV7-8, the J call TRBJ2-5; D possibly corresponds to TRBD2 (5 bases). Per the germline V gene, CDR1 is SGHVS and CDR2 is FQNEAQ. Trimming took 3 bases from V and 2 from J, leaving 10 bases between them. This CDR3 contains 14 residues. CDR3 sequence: CASSFREKQETQYF. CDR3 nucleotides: TGTGCCAGCAGCTTTCGGGAAAAACAAGAGACCCAGTACTTC.

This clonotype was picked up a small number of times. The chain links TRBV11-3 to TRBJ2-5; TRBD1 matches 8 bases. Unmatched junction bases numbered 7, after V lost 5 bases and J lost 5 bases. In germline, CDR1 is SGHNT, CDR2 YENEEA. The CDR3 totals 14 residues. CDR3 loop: CASSPGQGWETQYF. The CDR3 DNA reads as TGTGCCAGCAGCCCAGGACAGGGTTGGGAGACCCAGTACTTC.

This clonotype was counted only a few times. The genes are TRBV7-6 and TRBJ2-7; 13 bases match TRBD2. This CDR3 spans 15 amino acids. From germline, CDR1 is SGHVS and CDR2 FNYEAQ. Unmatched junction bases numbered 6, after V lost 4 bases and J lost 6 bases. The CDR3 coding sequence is TGTGCCAGCAGCTGGACTAGCGGGAGCGTCAGCGAGCAGTACTTC. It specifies CASSWTSGSVSEQYF.

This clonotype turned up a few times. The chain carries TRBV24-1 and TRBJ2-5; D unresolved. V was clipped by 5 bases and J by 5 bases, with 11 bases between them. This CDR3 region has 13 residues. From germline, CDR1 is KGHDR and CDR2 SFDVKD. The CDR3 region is CATSVPSRETQYF. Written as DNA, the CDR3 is TGTGCCACCAGTGTTCCCTCGCGGGAGACCCAGTACTTC.

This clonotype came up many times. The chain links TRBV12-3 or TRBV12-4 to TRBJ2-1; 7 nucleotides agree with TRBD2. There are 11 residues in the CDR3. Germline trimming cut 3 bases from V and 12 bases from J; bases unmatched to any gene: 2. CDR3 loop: CASSLRGLQFF. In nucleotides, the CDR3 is TGTGCCAGCAGTTTGCGGGGGTTGCAGTTCTTC.

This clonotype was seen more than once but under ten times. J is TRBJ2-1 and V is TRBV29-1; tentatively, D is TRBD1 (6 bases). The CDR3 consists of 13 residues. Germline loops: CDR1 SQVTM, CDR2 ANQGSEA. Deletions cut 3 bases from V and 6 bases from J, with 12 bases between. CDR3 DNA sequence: TGCAGCGTTGAGGGGGCAGGGTCCAATGAGCAGTTCTTC. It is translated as CSVEGAGSNEQFF.